One T cell receptor beta chain is described in this entry. Its target is not known. The PCR made use of 60 Vbeta and 13 Jbeta primers. Sequencing used immunoSEQ multiplex PCR; TCRdb keeps in-frame clones, though not all of them. Seen here are roughly 70,000 clones, roughly 70% observed once, and the top ten hold 9.5% to 15%. The data stem from a study of cytomegalovirus exposure and HLA in healthy donors. Study-level points and caveats: Later work found that TCR association rates differed between HLA loci; DRB1 had the most and HLA-C the fewest. In a later analysis, a missense DCLRE1C variant was linked to TCR beta V- and J-gene trimming. An Asian-associated ancestry cluster reportedly showed fewer N-insertions than the approximately 700-donor mean in a later analysis.

The germline gives CDR1 SGHRS, CDR2 YFSETQ. V dropped 3 bases and J dropped 3; count of bases not matched to a gene: 12. This CDR3 contains 17 residues. All donors participated as healthy donors of bone marrow. Sequencing was done on a sample of PBMCs. This sequence originates from a man in his 70s in good health and CMV-seronegative. V is TRBV5-1 and J is TRBJ2-3; TRBD2 matches at 8 bases. CDR3 sequence (DNA): TGCGCCAGCAGCTCCTTTCTAACGGGGGGGCCTACAGATACGCAGTATTTT. Its translation is CASSSFLTGGPTDTQYF.